This T cell receptor (beta chain) came from a study of T cell responses to AZD1222 COVID-19 vaccine. On the study more broadly: The study pooled second doses at about 4 or about 12 weeks.

The method was immunoSEQ multiplex PCR; TCRdb's version includes in-frame clones alone and lacks a portion of them. The sample holds about 53,000 clones, roughly 83% seen once. Study-level findings and limits: Seropositive status at baseline applied to only 6 or 7 AZD1222 recipients. Clonal diversity was possibly underestimated, and the donors were mostly white British, with more females.

Trimming pared 1 base from V and 12 bases from J, leaving 12 bases between. Germline V CDR1 and CDR2: MNHNS, SASEGT. This CDR3 contains 13 residues. As concerns this clone: The antigen remains unidentified.

This TCR derives from an adult in good health. The chain couples TRBV6-1 to TRBJ2-2, with a weak D call TRBD2 (5 bases). Source: peripheral blood, taken on day 0 of AZD1222 vaccination. CDR3 nucleotides: TGTGCCAGCAGTGAAGGCGGGTCTCTCAAGCTGTTTTTT. Residues: CASSEGGSLKLFF.